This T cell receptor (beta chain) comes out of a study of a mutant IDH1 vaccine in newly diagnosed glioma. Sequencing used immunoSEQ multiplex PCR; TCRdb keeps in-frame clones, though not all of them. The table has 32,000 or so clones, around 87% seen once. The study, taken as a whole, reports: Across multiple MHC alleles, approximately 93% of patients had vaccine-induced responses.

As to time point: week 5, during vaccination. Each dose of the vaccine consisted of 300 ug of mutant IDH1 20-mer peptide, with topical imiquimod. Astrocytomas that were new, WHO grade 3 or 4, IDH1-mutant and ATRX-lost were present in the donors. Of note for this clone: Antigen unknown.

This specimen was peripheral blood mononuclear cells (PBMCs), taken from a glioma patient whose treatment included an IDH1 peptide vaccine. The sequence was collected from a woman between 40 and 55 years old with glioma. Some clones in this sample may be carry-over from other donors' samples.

The CDR3 here is CASPPWGLAEPYEQYF. In nucleotides, the CDR3 is TGTGCCAGCCCTCCTTGGGGCCTAGCGGAACCCTACGAGCAGTACTTC. This chain uses TRBV9 with TRBJ2-7; 7 bases match TRBD2. Germline CDR1 is SGDLS and CDR2 is YYNGEE. The length of the CDR3 is 16 residues. The ends lost 7 bases at V and 2 bases at J; junction bases unmatched: 15.